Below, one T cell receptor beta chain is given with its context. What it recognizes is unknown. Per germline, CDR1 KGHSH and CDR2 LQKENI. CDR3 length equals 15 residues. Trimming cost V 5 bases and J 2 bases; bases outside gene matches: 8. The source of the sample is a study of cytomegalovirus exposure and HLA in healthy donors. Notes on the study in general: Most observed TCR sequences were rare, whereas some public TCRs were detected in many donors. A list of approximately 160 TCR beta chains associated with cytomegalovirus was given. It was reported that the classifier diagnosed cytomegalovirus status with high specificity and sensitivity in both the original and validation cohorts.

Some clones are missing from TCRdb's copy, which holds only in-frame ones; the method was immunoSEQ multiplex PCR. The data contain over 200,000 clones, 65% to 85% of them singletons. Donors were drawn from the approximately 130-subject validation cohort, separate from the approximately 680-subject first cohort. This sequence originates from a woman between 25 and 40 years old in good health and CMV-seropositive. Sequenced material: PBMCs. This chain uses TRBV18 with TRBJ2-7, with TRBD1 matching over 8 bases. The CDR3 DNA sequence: TGTGCCAGCTCAATCGGACAGGGCCGGCCCTACGAGCAGTACTTC. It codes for CASSIGQGRPYEQYF.